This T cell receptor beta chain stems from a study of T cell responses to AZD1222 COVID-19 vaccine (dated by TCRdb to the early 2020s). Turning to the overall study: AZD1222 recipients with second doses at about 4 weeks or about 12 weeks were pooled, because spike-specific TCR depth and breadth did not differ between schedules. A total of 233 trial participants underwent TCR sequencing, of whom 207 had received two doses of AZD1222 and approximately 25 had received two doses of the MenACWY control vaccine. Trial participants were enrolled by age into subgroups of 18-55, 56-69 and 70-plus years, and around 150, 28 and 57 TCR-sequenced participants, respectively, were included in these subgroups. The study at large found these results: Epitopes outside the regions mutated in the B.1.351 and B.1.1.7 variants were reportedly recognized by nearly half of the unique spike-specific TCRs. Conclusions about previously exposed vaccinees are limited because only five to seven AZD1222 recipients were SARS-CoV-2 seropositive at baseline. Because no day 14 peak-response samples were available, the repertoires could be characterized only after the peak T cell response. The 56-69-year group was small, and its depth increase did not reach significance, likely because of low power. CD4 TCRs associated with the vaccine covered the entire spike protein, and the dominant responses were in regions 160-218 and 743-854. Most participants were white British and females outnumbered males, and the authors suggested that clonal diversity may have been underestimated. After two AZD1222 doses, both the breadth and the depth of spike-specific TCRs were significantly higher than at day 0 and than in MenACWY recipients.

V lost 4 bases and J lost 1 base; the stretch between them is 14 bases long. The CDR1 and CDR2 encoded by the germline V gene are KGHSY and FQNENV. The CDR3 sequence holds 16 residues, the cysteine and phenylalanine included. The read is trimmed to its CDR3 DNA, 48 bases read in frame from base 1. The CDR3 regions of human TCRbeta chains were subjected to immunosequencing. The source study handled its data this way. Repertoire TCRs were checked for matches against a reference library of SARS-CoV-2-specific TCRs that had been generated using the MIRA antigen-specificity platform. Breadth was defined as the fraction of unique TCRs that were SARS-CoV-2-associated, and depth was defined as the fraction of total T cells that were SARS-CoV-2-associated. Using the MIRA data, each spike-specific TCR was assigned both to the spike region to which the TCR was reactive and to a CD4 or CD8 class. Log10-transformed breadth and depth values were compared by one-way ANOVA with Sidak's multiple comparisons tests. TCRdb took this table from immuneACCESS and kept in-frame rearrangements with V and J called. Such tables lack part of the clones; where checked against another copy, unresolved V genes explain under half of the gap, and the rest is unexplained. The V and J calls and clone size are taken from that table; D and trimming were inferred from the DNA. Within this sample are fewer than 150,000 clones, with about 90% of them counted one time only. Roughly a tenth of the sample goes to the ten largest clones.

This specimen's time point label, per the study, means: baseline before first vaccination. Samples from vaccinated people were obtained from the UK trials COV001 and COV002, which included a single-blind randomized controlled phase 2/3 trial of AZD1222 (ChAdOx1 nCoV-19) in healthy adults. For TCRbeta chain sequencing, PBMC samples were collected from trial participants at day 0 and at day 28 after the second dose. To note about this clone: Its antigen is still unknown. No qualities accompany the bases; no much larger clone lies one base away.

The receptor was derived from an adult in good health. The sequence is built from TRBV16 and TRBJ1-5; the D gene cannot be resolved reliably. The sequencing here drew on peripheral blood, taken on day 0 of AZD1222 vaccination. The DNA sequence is TGTGCCAGCAGCCCACGCTCGGGCGGGAGCAATCAGCCCCAGCATTTT. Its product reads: CASSPRSGGSNQPQHF. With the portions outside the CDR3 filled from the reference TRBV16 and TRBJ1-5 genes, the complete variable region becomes GEEVAQTPKHLVRGEGQKAKLYCAPIKGHSYVFWYQQVLKNEFKFLISFQNENVFDETGMPKERFSAKCLPNSPCSLEIQATKLEDSAVYFCASSPRSGGSNQPQHFGDGTRLSIL.